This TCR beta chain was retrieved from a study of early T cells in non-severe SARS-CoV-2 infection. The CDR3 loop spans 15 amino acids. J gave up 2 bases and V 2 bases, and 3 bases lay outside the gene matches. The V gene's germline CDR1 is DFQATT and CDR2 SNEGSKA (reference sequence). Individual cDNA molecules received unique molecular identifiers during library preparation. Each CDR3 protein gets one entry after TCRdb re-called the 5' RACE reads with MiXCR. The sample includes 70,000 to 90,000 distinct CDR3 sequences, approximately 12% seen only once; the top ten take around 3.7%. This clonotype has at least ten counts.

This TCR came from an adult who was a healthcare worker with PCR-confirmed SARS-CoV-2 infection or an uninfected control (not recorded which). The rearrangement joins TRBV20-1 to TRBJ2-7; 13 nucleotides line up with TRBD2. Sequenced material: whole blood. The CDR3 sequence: CSARTGLAGPYEQYF. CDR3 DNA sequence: TGCAGTGCTAGAACGGGACTAGCGGGACCCTACGAGCAGTACTTC.